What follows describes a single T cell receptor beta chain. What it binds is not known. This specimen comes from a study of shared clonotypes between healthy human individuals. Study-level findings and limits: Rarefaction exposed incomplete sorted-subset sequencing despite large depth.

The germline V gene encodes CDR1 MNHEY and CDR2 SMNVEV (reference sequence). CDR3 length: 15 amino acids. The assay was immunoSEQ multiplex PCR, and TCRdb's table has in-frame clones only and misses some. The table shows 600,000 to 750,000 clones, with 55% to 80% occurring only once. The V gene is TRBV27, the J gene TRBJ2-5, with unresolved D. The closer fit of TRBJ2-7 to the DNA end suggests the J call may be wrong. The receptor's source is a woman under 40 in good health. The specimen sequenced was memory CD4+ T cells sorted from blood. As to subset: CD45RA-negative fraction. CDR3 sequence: CASSLKSPGMYEQYF. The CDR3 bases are TGTGCCAGCAGTTTAAAGTCCCCCGGTATGTACGAGCAGTACTTC.